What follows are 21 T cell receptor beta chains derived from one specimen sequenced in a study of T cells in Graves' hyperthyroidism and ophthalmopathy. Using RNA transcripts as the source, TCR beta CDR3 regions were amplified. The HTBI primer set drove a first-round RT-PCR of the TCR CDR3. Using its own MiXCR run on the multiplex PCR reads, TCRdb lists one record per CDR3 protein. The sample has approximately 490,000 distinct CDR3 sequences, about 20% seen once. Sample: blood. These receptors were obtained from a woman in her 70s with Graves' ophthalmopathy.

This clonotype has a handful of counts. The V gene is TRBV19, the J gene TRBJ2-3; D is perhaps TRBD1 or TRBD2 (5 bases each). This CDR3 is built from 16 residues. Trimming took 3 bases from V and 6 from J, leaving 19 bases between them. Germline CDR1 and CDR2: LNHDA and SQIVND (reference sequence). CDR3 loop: CASSIQGATRTDTQYF. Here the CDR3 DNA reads TGTGCCAGTAGTATCCAGGGAGCCACGAGAACGGATACGCAGTATTTT.

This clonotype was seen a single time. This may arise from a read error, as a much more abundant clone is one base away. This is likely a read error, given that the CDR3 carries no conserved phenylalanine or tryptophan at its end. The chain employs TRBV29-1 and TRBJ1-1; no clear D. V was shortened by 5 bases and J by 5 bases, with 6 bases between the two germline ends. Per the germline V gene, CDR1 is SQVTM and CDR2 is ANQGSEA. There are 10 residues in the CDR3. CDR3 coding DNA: TGCAGCGTTTGGTCTACTGAAGCTTTCCTT. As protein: CSVWSTEAFL.

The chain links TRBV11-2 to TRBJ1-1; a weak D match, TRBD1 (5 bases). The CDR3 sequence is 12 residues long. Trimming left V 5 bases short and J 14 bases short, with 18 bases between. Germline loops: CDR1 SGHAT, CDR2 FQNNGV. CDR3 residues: CASSQDGAVSFF. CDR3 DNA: TGTGCCAGCAGCCAGGACGGGGCTGTGAGCTTCTTT.

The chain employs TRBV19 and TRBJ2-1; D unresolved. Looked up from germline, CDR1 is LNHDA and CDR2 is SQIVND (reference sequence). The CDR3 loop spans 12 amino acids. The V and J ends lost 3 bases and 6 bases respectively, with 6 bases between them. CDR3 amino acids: CASSINANEQFF. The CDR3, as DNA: TGTGCCAGTAGTATTAACGCCAATGAGCAGTTCTTC.

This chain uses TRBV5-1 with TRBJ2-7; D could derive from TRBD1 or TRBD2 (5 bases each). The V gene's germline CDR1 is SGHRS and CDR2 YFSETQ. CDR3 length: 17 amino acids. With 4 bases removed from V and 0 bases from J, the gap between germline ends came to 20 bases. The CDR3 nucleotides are TGCGCCAGCAGCCCCCTCGTGGGGGAAAGGAGCTCCTACGAGCAGTACTTC. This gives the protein CASSPLVGERSSYEQYF.

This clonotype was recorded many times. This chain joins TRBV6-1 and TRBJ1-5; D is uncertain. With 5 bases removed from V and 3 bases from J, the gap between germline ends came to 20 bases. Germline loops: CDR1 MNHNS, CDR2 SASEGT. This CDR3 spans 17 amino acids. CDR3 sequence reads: CASSRDGGNTSNQPQHF. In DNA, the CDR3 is TGTGCCAGCAGTAGAGACGGAGGCAATACCTCCAATCAGCCCCAGCATTTT.

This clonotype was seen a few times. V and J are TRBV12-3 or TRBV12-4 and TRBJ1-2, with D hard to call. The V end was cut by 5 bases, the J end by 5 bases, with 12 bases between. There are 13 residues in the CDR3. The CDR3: CASSAPGQYGYTF. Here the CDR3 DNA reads TGTGCCAGCAGTGCCCCCGGTCAGTATGGCTACACCTTC.

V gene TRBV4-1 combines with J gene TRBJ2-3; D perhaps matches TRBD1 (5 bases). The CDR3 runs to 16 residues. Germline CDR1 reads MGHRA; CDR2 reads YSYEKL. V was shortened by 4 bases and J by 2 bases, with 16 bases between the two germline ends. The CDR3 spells CASSPRATEYTDTQYF. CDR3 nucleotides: TGCGCCAGCAGCCCCAGGGCGACGGAGTACACAGATACGCAGTATTTT.

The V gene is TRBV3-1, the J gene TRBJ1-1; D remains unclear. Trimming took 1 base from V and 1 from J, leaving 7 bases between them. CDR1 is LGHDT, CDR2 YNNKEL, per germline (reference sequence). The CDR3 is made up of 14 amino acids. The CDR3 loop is CASSQGPENTEAFF. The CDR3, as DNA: TGTGCCAGCAGCCAAGGTCCGGAGAACACTGAAGCTTTCTTT. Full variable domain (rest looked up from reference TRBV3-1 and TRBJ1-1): DTAVSQTPKYLVTQMGNDKSIKCEQNLGHDTMYWYKQDSKKFLKIMFSYNNKELIINETVPNRFSPKSPDKAHLNLHINSLELGDSAVYFCASSQGPENTEAFFGQGTRLTVV.

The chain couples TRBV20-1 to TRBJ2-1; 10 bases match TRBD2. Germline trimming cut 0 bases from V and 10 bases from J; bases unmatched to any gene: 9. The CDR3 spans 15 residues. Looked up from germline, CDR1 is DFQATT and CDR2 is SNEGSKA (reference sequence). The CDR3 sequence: CSARDHSSGRKEQFF. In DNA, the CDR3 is TGCAGTGCTAGAGATCACTCTAGCGGGAGAAAGGAGCAGTTCTTC.

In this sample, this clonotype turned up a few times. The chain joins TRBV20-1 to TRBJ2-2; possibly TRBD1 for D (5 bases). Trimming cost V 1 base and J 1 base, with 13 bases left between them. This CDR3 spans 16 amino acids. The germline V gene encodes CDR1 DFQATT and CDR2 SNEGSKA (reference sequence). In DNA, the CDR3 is TGCAGTGCTAGAGGGGGCCGGTCCTTGAACACCGGGGAGCTGTTTTTT. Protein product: CSARGGRSLNTGELFF.

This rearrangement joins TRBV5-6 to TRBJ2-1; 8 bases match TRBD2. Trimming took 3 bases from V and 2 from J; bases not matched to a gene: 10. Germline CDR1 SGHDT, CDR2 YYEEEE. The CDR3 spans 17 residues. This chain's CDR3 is CASSSPASGRPYNEQFF. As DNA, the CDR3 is TGTGCCAGCAGCTCGCCCGCCAGCGGGAGACCCTACAATGAGCAGTTCTTC.

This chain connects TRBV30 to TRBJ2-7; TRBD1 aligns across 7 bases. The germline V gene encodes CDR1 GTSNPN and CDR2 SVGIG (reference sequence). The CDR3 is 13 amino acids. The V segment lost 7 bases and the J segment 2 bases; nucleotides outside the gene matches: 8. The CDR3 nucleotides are TGTGCCTTTGCATGGGACAGTCCCTACGAGCAGTACTTC. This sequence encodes CAFAWDSPYEQYF.

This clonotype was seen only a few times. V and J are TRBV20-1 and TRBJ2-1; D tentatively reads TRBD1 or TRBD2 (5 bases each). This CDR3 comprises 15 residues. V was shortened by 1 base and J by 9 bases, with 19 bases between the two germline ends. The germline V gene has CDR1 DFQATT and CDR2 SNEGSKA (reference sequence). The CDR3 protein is CSARARGIPRGEQFF. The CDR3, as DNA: TGCAGTGCTAGAGCTCGGGGCATCCCCAGAGGTGAGCAGTTCTTC.

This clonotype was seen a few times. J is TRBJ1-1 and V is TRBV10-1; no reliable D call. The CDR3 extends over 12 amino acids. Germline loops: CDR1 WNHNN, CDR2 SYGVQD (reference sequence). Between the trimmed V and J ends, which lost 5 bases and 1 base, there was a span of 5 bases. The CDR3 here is CASSNQNTEAFF. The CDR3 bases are TGCGCCAGCAGTAACCAGAACACTGAAGCTTTCTTT.

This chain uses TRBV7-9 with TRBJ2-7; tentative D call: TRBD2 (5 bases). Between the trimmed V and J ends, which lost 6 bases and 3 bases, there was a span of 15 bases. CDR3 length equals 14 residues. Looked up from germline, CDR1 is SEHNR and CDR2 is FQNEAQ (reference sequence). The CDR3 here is CASRAADGYYEQYF. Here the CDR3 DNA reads TGTGCCAGCAGGGCAGCGGACGGGTACTACGAGCAGTACTTC.

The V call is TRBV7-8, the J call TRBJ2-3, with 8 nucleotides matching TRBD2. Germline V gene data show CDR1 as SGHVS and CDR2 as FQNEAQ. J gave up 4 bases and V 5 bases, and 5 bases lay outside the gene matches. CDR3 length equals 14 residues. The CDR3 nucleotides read TGTGCCAGCAGCGTAAAGCGGGAGCCAGATACGCAGTATTTT. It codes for CASSVKREPDTQYF.

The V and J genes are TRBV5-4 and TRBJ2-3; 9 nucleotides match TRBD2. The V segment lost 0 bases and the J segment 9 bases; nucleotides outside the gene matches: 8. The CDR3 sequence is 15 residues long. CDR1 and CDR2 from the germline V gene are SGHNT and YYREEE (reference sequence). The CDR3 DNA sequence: TGTGCCAGCAGCTTGGCCGGGCGGGAGGGGCGGACGCAGTATTTT. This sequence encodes CASSLAGREGRTQYF.

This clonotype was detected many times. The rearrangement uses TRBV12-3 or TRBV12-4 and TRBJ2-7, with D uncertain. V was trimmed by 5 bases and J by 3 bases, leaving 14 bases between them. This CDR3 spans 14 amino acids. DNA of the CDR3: TGTGCCAGCAGTCCACTAACTACGATCTACGAGCAGTACTTC. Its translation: CASSPLTTIYEQYF.

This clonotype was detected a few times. The CDR3 nucleotides are TGTGCCAGCAGCCCGATACACAGGGCCCACGAGCAGTACTTC. Its protein is CASSPIHRAHEQYF. The genes are TRBV7-2 and TRBJ2-7; D may be TRBD1 (6 bases). With 5 bases removed from V and 5 bases from J, the gap between germline ends came to 16 bases. The CDR3 consists of 14 residues. The germline V gene encodes CDR1 SGHTA and CDR2 FQGNSA.

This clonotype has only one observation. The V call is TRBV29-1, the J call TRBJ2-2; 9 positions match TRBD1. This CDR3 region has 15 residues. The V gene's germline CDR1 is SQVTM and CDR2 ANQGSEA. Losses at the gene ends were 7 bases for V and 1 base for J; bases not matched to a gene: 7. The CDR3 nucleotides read TGCAGCGCCCCCGTGGGACAGGGGAACACCGGGGAGCTGTTTTTT. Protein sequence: CSAPVGQGNTGELFF.